The 18 T cell receptor beta chains below all came from one sample that was sequenced in a study of T-cell memory formation after mild COVID-19. Using its own MiXCR run on the 5' RACE reads, TCRdb lists one record per CDR3 protein. Of 350,000 to 500,000 distinct CDR3 sequences in the sample, about 20% were seen once. The specimen sequenced was PBMCs or a T cell subset sorted from them (not recorded which). Receptors were obtained from a man between 18 and 29 years old who had mild COVID-19 (a few samples of this study predate the infection). Cell type and time point are not known.

The rearrangement uses TRBV5-1 and TRBJ2-7, with no clear D. Germline-derived CDR1 and CDR2 are SGHRS and YFSETQ. Trimming left V 0 bases short and J 2 bases short, with 9 bases between. The CDR3 has 14 residues. The CDR3 DNA reads as TGCGCCAGCAGCTTGGATTGGGGTCCCTACGAGCAGTACTTC. Translating gives CASSLDWGPYEQYF.

This clonotype was counted between two and nine times. The J gene is TRBJ2-1, the V gene TRBV7-6; maybe TRBD2 (6 bases). The germline V gene encodes CDR1 SGHVS and CDR2 FNYEAQ. V lost 9 bases and J 2 bases, leaving 14 bases between the germline ends. The CDR3 extends over 14 amino acids. The CDR3 is CASTNSGPYNEQFF. Here the CDR3 DNA reads TGTGCCAGTACAAATAGCGGTCCCTACAATGAGCAGTTCTTC. Using reference TRBV7-6 and TRBJ2-1 for the parts outside the CDR3, the full variable domain is GAGVSQSPRYKVTKRGQDVALRCDPISGHVSLYWYRQALGQGPEFLTYFNYEAQQDKSGLPNDRFSAERPEGSISTLTIQRTEQRDSAMYRCASTNSGPYNEQFFGPGTRLTVL.

This clonotype occurred many times. This sequence joins TRBV25-1 and TRBJ2-1; 8 bases agree with TRBD1. V lost 0 bases and J lost 8; bases outside the gene matches: 12. Germline V CDR1 and CDR2: MGHDK, SYGVNS. The CDR3 runs to 17 residues. DNA for the CDR3: TGTGCCAGCAGTGAATATATTCGAGACAGGGGTCGGGATGAGCAGTTCTTC. Its protein is CASSEYIRDRGRDEQFF.

This clonotype was seen a handful of times. V is TRBV6-5 and J is TRBJ2-3, with 13 bases fitting TRBD2. The length of the CDR3 is 18 residues. V shed 5 bases and J 0 bases; nucleotides not matched to a gene: 8. Per the germline V gene, CDR1 is MNHEY and CDR2 is SVGAGI. CDR3 protein: CASSQILAGGPSTDTQYF. For the CDR3, the DNA is TGTGCCAGCAGTCAGATACTAGCGGGGGGGCCTAGCACAGATACGCAGTATTTT.

This clonotype was found many times. The gene calls are TRBV4-2 and TRBJ1-4; tentative D call: TRBD1 (6 bases). The germline gives CDR1 LGHNA, CDR2 YNFKEQ. Trimming removed 1 base at V and 5 bases at J, with 11 bases between. The CDR3 is 15 residues long. The CDR3 coding sequence is TGTGCCAGCAGCCAAGTAGGGGGATCAAATGAAAAACTGTTTTTT. Its translation: CASSQVGGSNEKLFF.

This clonotype was counted a few times. The J gene is TRBJ1-2, the V gene TRBV11-2, with D possibly being TRBD1 (5 bases). CDR1 is SGHAT, CDR2 FQNNGV, per germline. The CDR3 length is 13 residues. V was shortened by 3 bases and J by 7 bases, with 12 bases between the two germline ends. The CDR3 here is CASSFAGLSGYTF. The CDR3 DNA follows: TGTGCCAGCAGCTTTGCAGGGCTCTCTGGCTACACCTTC.

In its sample, this clonotype was seen a few times. The rearrangement joins TRBV5-1 to TRBJ2-4, with D unclear. The CDR3 is 13 amino acids. V lost 0 bases to trimming and J lost 3 bases, with 4 bases between them. Germline values: CDR1 SGHRS, CDR2 YFSETQ. Here the CDR3 DNA reads TGCGCCAGCAGCTTGGCTGTCAAAAACATTCAGTACTTC. Translating gives CASSLAVKNIQYF.

This sequence joins TRBV20-1 and TRBJ1-1; D not certain. This CDR3 comprises 15 residues. The germline V gene has CDR1 DFQATT and CDR2 SNEGSKA (reference sequence). V dropped 2 bases and J dropped 0 bases, with 13 bases sitting between them. CDR3 residues: CSARSPTGMNTEAFF. CDR3 DNA sequence: TGCAGTGCTAGATCGCCGACGGGTATGAACACTGAAGCTTTCTTT.

Only a few counts were recorded for this clonotype. J is TRBJ2-1 and V is TRBV7-9, with a weak D call TRBD1 (5 bases). The CDR3 extends over 18 amino acids. Germline V lookup: CDR1 SEHNR, CDR2 FQNEAQ (reference sequence). The germline V and J ends were trimmed by 6 bases and 4 bases, with 25 bases remaining between them. As DNA, the CDR3 is TGTGCCAGCAGTCACAACATGGGGCGCAATTATCGGTACAATGAGCAGTTCTTC. It specifies CASSHNMGRNYRYNEQFF.

The sample holds a few counts of this clonotype. The V gene is TRBV28, the J gene TRBJ1-3; D is uncertain. From germline, CDR1 is MDHEN and CDR2 SYDVKM. This CDR3 spans 14 amino acids. V lost 8 bases, J lost 0 bases, and 11 bases lay in between. CDR3 coding DNA: TGTGCCAGCGTAGACCAGAGCTCTGGAAACACCATATATTTT. Amino acids: CASVDQSSGNTIYF. Supplemented by reference TRBV28 and TRBJ1-3, the full variable domain reads DVKVTQSSRYLVKRTGEKVFLECVQDMDHENMFWYRQDPGLGLRLIYFSYDVKMKEKGDIPEGYSVSREKKERFSLILESASTNQTSMYLCASVDQSSGNTIYFGEGSWLTVV.

The J gene is TRBJ1-2, the V gene TRBV21-1. TRBV21-1 is a pseudogene segment. The CDR3 contains 13 residues. CDR3 nucleotide sequence: TGTGCCAGCAGCATGGCCACCAACTATGGCTACACCTTC. This translates into CASSMATNYGYTF.

The V and J genes are TRBV6-5 and TRBJ1-1, with D hard to call. Germline values: CDR1 MNHEY, CDR2 SVGAGI. CDR3 size: 14 residues. V lost 6 bases, J lost 0 bases, and 11 bases lay in between. The CDR3 nucleotides read TGTGCCAGCAGAATTGGAACCTTGAACACTGAAGCTTTCTTT. Translated, it gives CASRIGTLNTEAFF.

This clonotype was seen a handful of times. The rearrangement uses TRBV12-3 or TRBV12-4 and TRBJ2-7, with a weak D call TRBD1 (6 bases). Trimming pared 5 bases from V and 3 bases from J, leaving 8 bases between. The CDR3 totals 12 residues. In DNA, the CDR3 is TGTGCCAGCAGTGACAGGCGCTACGAGCAGTACTTC. Translating it yields CASSDRRYEQYF.

This clonotype was seen a few times. This rearrangement joins TRBV5-1 to TRBJ1-2, with D possibly being TRBD1 (6 bases). Per germline, CDR1 SGHRS and CDR2 YFSETQ. The V gene lost 0 bases and the J gene lost 4 bases, with 19 bases spanning the gap. The CDR3 totals 17 residues. CDR3 sequence reads: CASSLAGSLQGGYGYTF. The CDR3 DNA follows: TGCGCCAGCAGCTTGGCCGGGAGCCTACAGGGCGGCTATGGCTACACCTTC.

The chain joins TRBV15 to TRBJ2-1, with 7 bases fitting TRBD1. Germline-derived CDR1 and CDR2 are LNHNV and YYDKDF (reference sequence). V was pared by 0 bases and J by 9 bases, with 8 bases of the junction left unmatched. The CDR3 totals 15 residues. CDR3 in amino acids: CATSREGQGDSEQFF. The CDR3 DNA reads TGTGCCACCAGCAGAGAGGGGCAGGGGGACAGTGAGCAGTTCTTC.

V is TRBV6-1 and J is TRBJ1-1; D not certain. Germline V CDR1 and CDR2: MNHNS, SASEGT. Trimming shortened V by 4 bases and J by 6 bases, and 15 bases separated the two germline ends. CDR3 length: 14 residues. The CDR3: CASSVRRVGAEAFF. The CDR3, as DNA: TGTGCCAGCAGTGTTCGACGGGTGGGCGCTGAAGCTTTCTTT.

There are a few counts of this clonotype. The genes are TRBV24-1 and TRBJ2-7; perhaps D is TRBD1 or TRBD2 (6 bases each). Germline-derived CDR1 and CDR2 are KGHDR and SFDVKD. The CDR3 runs 13 residues. V lost 10 bases to trimming and J lost 3 bases, with 15 bases between them. The DNA of the CDR3 is TGTGCCACGCCCACCGGGGGCATCTACGAGCAGTACTTC. It translates to CATPTGGIYEQYF.

As for this clonotype: One junction end disagrees with the germline gene, perhaps due to a read error. The V call is TRBV7-9, the J call TRBJ1-5; 8 nucleotides line up with TRBD1. Germline V gene lookup returns CDR1 SEHNR and CDR2 FQNEAQ (reference sequence). This CDR3 is 17 amino acids long. This CDR3 is CASSPLLGQGSNQPKHF. Written as DNA, the CDR3 is TGTGCCAGCAGCCCCCTGTTAGGACAGGGAAGCAATCAGCCCAAGCATTTT.